This TCR beta chain was captured in a study of T cell clonality in common variable immunodeficiency (dated by TCRdb to about 2015). Study-wide conclusions, independent of this receptor: CVID TCRbeta sequences reportedly showed fewer deletions and N-nucleotide insertions and lacked highly modified clones with 13 or more V deletions. TCRbeta clonality was higher in CVID subjects than in healthy controls (t-test p = 0.018), and the increase was most characteristic of about a third of subjects. Correlations between repertoire features and clinical complications were limited by patient heterogeneity within the CVID cohort. Healthy controls shared more TCRbeta clones with each other than CVID subjects shared among themselves (p < 0.0001). According to the authors, figuring out what caused the increased clonality in CVID would require sequencing the repertoires of T cell subpopulations. Despite equal DNA input, controls averaged approximately 88,000 unique sequences per sample versus 30,000 to 40,000 in CVID samples.

The CDR3 has 13 amino acids, counting the end cysteine and phenylalanine. The DNA covers only part of the CDR3, 30 bases in frame from base 1. CDR1 SGHRS and CDR2 YFSETQ were looked up in the germline V gene. Cut back by 7 bases and 7 bases, the V and J ends lie 14 bases apart. For sequencing, equivalent amounts of genomic DNA were input from CVID and control samples. For every sample, a 60 bp segment covering the rearranged TCRbeta CDR3 region was amplified and then sequenced. The immunoSEQ assay, a bias-corrected multiplex PCR combined with high-throughput sequencing, was used for TCRbeta amplification. As for the authors' bioinformatics: Every unique nucleotide sequence was considered a clone and was annotated with V, D and J genes, copy number and frequency. Sequences were labeled productive if in frame, and non-productive if out of frame or containing stop codons. As previously described, Shannon's entropy was used to calculate clonality. The predicted amino acid sequences of productive clones were used to derive the mean CDR3 Kyte-Doolittle hydropathy. Hierarchical clustering of scaled V gene usage was performed with the R hclust function using Manhattan distance and complete linkage. To assess clone sharing by CDR3 amino acid sequence, 12 repertoires per group were resampled over 100 rounds. The repertoires were searched for fewer than 75 published EBV-specific TCRbeta sequences and almost 250 published CMV-specific TCRbeta sequences. A couple of CVID samples yielding fewer than 10,000 sequences were excluded from analysis, leaving some 40 CVID repertoires. Imported from immuneACCESS, the table was reduced by TCRdb to in-frame sequences with V and J called. These copies leave out some clones; in studies compared against another copy, an unresolved V gene accounts for under half, and the cause of the remainder is not known. The V and J calls and clone size were taken over from that table, and D and trimming were inferred from the DNA. The table puts about 37,000 clones in this sample, none counted just once. The ten largest clones take up 3% of the sample.

At least ten counts were recorded for this clone. The antigen this receptor binds is unknown. Sequencing ends 3 residues short of the CDR3 end; the germline J gene provides the rest. Both CVID patients and healthy controls were predominantly of Caucasian heritage. Heparinized peripheral whole blood samples of 5 to 8 ml were collected from each donor. Genomic DNA from adults with common variable immune deficiency (CVID) and from healthy adult controls was used to sequence TCRbeta CDR3 repertoires. A total of around 22 healthy adult volunteers (approximately 12 female and 10 or so male; age range about 20 to 70 years, mean age approximately 35) were included in the control group. Diluted blood was density-centrifuged over Hypaque 1077 or Ficoll-Paque to isolate peripheral blood mononuclear cells. Genomic DNA was obtained from unsorted mononuclear cells through either Qiagen column purification or a centrifugation-based method.

This TCR was sampled from a person aged 18 to 70 in good health. Material for sequencing was peripheral blood mononuclear cells. Rearrangement joined TRBV5-1 to TRBJ1-4, and the D gene may be TRBD1, 6 bases matching. The CDR3 has the sequence CASQTGTSEKLFF. The CDR3 DNA, read in part, is TGCGCCAGCCAAACAGGGACGAGTGAAAAA.